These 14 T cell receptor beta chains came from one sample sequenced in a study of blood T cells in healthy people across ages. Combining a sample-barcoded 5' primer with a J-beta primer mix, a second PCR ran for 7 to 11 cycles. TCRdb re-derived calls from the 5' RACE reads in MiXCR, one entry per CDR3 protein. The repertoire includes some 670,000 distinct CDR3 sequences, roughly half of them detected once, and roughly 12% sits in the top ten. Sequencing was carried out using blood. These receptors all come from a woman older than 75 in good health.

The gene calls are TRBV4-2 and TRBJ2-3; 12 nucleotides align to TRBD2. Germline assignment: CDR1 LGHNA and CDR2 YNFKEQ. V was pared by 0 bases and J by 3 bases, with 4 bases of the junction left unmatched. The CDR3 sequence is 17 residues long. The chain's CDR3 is CASSQESTSGRTDTQYF. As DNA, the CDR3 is TGTGCCAGCAGCCAAGAATCGACTAGCGGGAGAACAGATACGCAGTATTTT.

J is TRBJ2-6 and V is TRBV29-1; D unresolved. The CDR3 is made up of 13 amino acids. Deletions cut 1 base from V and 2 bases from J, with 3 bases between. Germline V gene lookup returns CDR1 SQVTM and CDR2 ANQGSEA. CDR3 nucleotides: TGCAGCGTTGAAGGCCCTGGGGCCAACGTCCTGACTTTC. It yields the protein CSVEGPGANVLTF.

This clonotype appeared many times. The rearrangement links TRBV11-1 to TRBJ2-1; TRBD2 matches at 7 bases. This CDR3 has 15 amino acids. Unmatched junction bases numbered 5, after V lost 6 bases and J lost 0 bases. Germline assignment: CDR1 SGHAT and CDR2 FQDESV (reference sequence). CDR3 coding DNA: TGTGCCAGCAGGGGCCTAGCGGACTCCTACAATGAGCAGTTCTTC. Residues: CASRGLADSYNEQFF.

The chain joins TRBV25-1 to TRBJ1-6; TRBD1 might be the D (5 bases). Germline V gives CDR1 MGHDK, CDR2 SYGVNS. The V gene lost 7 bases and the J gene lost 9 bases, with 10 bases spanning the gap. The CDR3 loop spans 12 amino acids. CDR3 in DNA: TGTGCCAGCACCCCCGGGGGTTCACCCCTCCACTTT. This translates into CASTPGGSPLHF.

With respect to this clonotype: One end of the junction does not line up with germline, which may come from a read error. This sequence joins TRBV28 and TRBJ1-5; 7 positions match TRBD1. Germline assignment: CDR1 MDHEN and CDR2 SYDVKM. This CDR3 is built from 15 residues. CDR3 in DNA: TGTGCCAGCAGTGTCACAGGGGAAGGCAATCGGCCCCAGCATTTT. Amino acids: CASSVTGEGNRPQHF.

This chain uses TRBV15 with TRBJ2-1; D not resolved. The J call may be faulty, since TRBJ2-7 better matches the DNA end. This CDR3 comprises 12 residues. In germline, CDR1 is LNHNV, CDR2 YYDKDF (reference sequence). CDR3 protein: CATSRVYNEQYF. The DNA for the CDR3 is TGTGCCACCAGCAGAGTATACAATGAGCAGTACTTC.

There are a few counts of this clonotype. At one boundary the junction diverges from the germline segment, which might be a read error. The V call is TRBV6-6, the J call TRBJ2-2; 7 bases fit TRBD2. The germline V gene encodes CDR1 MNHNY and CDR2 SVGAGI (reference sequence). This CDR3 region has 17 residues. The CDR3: CTSSSLDSLALTGELFF. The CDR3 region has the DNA TGTACCAGCAGTTCCCTGGACTCACTAGCGCTGACCGGGGAGCTGTTTTTT.

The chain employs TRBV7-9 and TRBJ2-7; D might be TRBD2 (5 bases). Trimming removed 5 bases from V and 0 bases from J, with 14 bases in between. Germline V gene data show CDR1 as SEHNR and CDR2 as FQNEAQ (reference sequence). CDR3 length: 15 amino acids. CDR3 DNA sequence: TGTGCCAGCAGCCCAGAGGGCGAGAGCTCCTACGAGCAGTACTTC. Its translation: CASSPEGESSYEQYF.

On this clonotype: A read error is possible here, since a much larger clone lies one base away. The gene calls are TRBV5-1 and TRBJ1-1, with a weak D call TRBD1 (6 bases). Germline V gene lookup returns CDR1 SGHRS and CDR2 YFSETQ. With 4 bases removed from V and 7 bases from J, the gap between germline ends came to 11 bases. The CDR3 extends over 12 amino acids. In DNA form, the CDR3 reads TGCGCCAGCAGCCTCGCAGGGGATGAAGCTTTCTTT. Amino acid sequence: CASSLAGDEAFF.

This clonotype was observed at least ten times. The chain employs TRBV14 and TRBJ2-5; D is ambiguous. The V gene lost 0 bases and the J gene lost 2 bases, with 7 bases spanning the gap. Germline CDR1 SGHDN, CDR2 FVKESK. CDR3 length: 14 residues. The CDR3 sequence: CASSQDQQQETQYF. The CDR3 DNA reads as TGTGCCAGCAGCCAAGACCAACAACAAGAGACCCAGTACTTC.

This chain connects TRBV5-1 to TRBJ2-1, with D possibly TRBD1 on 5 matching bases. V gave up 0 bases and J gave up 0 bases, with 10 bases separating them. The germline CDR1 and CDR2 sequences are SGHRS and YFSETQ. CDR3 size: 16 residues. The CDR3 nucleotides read TGCGCCAGCAGCTTGGTAGGGGCCAGCTCCTACAATGAGCAGTTCTTC. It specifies CASSLVGASSYNEQFF. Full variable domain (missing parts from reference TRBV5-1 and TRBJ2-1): KAGVTQTPRYLIKTRGQQVTLSCSPISGHRSVSWYQQTPGQGLQFLFEYFSETQRNKGNFPGRFSGRQFSNSRSEMNVSTLELGDSALYLCASSLVGASSYNEQFFGPGTRLTVL.

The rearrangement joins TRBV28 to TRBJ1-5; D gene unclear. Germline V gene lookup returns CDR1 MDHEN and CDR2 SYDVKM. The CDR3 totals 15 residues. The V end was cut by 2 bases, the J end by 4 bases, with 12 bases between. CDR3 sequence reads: CASSLGLRFNQPQHF. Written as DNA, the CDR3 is TGTGCCAGCAGTTTAGGTCTCAGGTTTAATCAGCCCCAGCATTTT.

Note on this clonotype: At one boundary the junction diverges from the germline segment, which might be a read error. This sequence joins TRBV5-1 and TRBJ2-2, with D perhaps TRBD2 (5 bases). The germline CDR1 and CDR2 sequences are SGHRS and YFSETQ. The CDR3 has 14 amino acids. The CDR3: CDSSQAGGTGELFF. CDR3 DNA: TGCGACAGCAGCCAGGCAGGCGGGACCGGGGAGCTGTTTTTT.

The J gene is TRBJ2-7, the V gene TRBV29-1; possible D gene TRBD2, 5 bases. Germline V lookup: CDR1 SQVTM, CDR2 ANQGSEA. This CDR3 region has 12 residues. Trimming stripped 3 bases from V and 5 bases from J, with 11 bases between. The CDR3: CSVEGKRNEQYF. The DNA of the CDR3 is TGCAGCGTTGAGGGTAAGCGGAACGAGCAGTACTTC.